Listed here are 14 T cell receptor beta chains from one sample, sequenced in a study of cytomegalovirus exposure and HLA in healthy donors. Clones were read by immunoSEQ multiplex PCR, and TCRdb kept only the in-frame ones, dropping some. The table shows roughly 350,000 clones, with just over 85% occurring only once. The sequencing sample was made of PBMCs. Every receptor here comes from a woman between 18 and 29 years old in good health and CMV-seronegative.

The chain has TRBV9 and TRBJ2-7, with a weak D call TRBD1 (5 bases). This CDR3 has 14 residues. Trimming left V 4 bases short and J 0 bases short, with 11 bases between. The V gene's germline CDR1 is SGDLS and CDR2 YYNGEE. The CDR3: CASSTQTDSYEQYF. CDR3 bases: TGTGCCAGCAGCACCCAGACAGACTCCTACGAGCAGTACTTC.

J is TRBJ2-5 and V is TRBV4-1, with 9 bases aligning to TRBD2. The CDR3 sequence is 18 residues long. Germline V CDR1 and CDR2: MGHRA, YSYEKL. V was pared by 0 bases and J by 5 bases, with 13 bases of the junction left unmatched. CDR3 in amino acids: CASSQERGGRAMGETQYF. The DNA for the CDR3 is TGCGCCAGCAGCCAAGAACGGGGCGGGAGGGCCATGGGGGAGACCCAGTACTTC.

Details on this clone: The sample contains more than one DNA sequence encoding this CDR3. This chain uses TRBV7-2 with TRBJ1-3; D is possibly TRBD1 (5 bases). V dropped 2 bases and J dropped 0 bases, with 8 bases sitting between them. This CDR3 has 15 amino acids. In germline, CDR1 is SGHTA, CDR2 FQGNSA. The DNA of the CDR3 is TGTGCCAGCAGCTTAACAGGCCTCTCTGGAAACACCATATATTTT. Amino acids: CASSLTGLSGNTIYF.

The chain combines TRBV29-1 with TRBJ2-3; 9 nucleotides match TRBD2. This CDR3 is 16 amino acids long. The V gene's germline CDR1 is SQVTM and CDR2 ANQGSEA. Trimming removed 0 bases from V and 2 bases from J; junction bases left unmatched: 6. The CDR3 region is CSVEDRLAETTDTQYF. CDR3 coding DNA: TGCAGCGTTGAAGATCGACTAGCGGAGACCACAGATACGCAGTATTTT.

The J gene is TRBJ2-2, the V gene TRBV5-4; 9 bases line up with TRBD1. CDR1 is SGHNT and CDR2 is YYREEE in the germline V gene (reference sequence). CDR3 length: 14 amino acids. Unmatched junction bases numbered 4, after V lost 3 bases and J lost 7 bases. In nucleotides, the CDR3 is TGTGCCAGCAGCTCACAGGGGGCAGGCGGGGAGCTGTTTTTT. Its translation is CASSSQGAGGELFF.

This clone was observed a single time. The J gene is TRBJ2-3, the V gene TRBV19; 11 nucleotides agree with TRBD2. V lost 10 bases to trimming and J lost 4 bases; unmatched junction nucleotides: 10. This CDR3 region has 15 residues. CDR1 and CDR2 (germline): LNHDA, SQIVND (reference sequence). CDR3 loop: CATQTGTSGSDTQYF. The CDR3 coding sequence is TGTGCCACTCAGACCGGGACTAGCGGCTCAGATACGCAGTATTTT.

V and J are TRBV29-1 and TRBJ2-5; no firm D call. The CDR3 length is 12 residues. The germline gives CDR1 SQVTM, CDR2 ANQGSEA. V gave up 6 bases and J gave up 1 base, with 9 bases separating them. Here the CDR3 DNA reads TGCAGCGTCATTCAATCCCAAGAGACCCAGTACTTC. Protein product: CSVIQSQETQYF.

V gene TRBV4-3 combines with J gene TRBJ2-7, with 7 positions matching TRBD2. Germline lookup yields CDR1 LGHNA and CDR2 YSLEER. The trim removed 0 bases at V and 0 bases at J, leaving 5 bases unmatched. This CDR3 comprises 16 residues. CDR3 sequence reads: CASSQDPAGSSYEQYF. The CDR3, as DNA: TGCGCCAGCAGCCAAGATCCAGCGGGAAGCTCCTACGAGCAGTACTTC.

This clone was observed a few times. Here the CDR3 reads CASSLDGTGKPYTF. CDR3 nucleotides: TGCGCCAGCAGCTTGGATGGGACAGGAAAACCCTACACCTTC. This rearrangement joins TRBV5-1 to TRBJ1-2, with TRBD1 identical over 8 bases. CDR1 SGHRS and CDR2 YFSETQ come from the germline V gene. J gave up 10 bases and V 0 bases, and 8 bases lay outside the gene matches. The CDR3 has 14 residues.

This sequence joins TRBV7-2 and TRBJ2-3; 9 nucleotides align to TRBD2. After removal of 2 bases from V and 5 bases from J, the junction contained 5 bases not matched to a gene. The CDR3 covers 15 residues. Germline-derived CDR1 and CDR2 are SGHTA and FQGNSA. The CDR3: CASSLLVAGEDTQYF. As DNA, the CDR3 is TGTGCCAGCAGCTTATTAGTAGCGGGAGAAGATACGCAGTATTTT.

CDR3: CASGSPIQYF. The CDR3 nucleotides are TGTGCCAGCGGCTCGCCCATTCAGTACTTC. The gene calls are TRBV28 and TRBJ2-4; D is ambiguous. The CDR3 is 10 residues long. V was clipped by 8 bases and J by 9 bases, with 8 bases between them. The germline V gene encodes CDR1 MDHEN and CDR2 SYDVKM.

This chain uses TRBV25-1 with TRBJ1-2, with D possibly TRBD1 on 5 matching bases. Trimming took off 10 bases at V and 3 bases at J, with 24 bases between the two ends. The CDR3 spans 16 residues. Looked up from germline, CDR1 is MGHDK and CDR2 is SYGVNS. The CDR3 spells CATSACWGEGDYGYTF. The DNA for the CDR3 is TGTGCCACCAGCGCCTGCTGGGGGGAAGGGGACTATGGCTACACCTTC.

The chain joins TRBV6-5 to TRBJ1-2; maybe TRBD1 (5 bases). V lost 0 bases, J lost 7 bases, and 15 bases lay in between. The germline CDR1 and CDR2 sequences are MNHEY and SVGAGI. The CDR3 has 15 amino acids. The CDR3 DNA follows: TGTGCCAGCAGTTACTCTGGGGGGGGTGGAGGTGGCTACACCTTC. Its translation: CASSYSGGGGGGYTF.

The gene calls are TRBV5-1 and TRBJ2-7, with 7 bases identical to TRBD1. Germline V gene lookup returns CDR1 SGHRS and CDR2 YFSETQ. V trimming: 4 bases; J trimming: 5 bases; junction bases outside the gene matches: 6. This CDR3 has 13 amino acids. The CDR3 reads CASSTGDRDEQYF. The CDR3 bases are TGCGCCAGCAGCACAGGGGACAGAGACGAGCAGTACTTC.